What follows describes a single TCR beta chain. The germline V and J ends were trimmed by 6 bases and 2 bases, with 13 bases remaining between them. Looked up from germline, CDR1 is SGDLS and CDR2 is YYNGEE. The CDR3 loop spans 14 amino acids. This sample is drawn from a study of shared clonotypes between healthy human individuals. TCRdb's table, derived via immunoSEQ multiplex PCR, lists solely in-frame clones and lacks some. Seen here are 2 million to 2.5 million clones, approximately 90% observed once, and the top ten hold 0.37%. The receptor's source is a man aged 18 to 30 in good health. Some clones in this sample may be carry-over from other donors' samples. This chain links TRBV9 with TRBJ2-3; the D is unclear. Sequencing used naive CD4+ T cells from PBMCs. Documented subset: CD45RA+ positively selected. CDR3 region: CASTVGGTTDTQYF. CDR3 DNA: TGTGCCAGCACTGTGGGTGGAACCACAGATACGCAGTATTTT.